Following are 27 T cell receptor beta chains from one sample sequenced in a study of blood T cell repertoires in COVID-19. Sequencing was performed with immunoSEQ multiplex PCR; in TCRdb, only in-frame clones are kept and a portion is missing. The data show around 190,000 clones, roughly 84% seen once. The sample taken for sequencing was PBMCs or T cells enriched from blood (not recorded which). These receptors all stem from a woman aged 25 to 39 who had been exposed to COVID-19.

The chain carries TRBV11-2 and TRBJ1-5; D is unresolved. The germline V gene has CDR1 SGHAT and CDR2 FQNNGV. The CDR3 sequence is 13 residues long. V dropped 4 bases and J dropped 6 bases, with 10 bases sitting between them. The CDR3 DNA sequence: TGTGCCAGCAGCTCTTTGGGCGTTCAGCCCCAGCATTTT. It is translated as CASSSLGVQPQHF.

The V and J genes are TRBV4-3 and TRBJ1-6; maybe TRBD1 (5 bases). V was clipped by 0 bases and J by 10 bases, with 16 bases between them. The CDR3 contains 16 residues. Germline assignment: CDR1 LGHNA and CDR2 YSLEER. Here the CDR3 DNA reads TGCGCCAGCAGCCAAGATCTTGGGGCAGGGAACTCACCCCTCCACTTT. Translated, it gives CASSQDLGAGNSPLHF.

The rearrangement links TRBV6-6 to TRBJ2-7, with TRBD1 matching 8 bases. Germline values: CDR1 MNHNY, CDR2 SVGAGI (reference sequence). This CDR3 is 14 amino acids long. J lost 4 bases, V lost 5 bases, and 7 bases had no gene match. This CDR3 is CASSRSTGDYEQYF. CDR3 in DNA: TGTGCCAGCAGTCGATCGACAGGGGATTACGAGCAGTACTTC.

The CDR3 DNA follows: TGTGCCAGCAGCCAGGGAGGAGCTAGCGGGGGAGGAAACATTCAGTACTTC. This translates into CASSQGGASGGGNIQYF. The V call is TRBV3-1 (or the pseudogene TRBV3-2), the J call TRBJ2-4; 10 positions match TRBD2. CDR1 is LGHDT and CDR2 is YNNKEL in the germline V gene (reference sequence). V was clipped by 3 bases and J by 6 bases; unmatched bases: 11. CDR3 length: 17 residues.

V and J are TRBV7-2 and TRBJ1-3; D gene unclear. The germline V gene has CDR1 SGHTA and CDR2 FQGNSA. This CDR3 region has 15 residues. Trimming stripped 1 base from V and 4 bases from J, with 11 bases between. CDR3 DNA sequence: TGTGCCAGCAGCTTAGATTGGGAGGTCGGAAACACCATATATTTT. Protein product: CASSLDWEVGNTIYF.

The chain has TRBV4-1 and TRBJ2-5; a weak D match, TRBD1 (6 bases). The V end lost 2 bases, the J end lost 5 bases, and 18 bases lay between the germline ends. Germline CDR1 and CDR2: MGHRA and YSYEKL. The CDR3 is made up of 16 amino acids. CDR3 nucleotide sequence: TGCGCCAGCAGCCAATTACAGGGAGTTGATGCGGAGACCCAGTACTTC. It encodes CASSQLQGVDAETQYF.

The V call is TRBV9, the J call TRBJ2-1, with TRBD1 as a possible D gene (6 bases). Germline CDR1 SGDLS, CDR2 YYNGEE. Trimming took 0 bases from V and 15 from J, leaving 13 bases between them. The CDR3 has 12 amino acids. CDR3 sequence (DNA): TGTGCCAGCAGCGTAGTAGGGGGTAGCCTGTTCTTC. Protein product: CASSVVGGSLFF.

V gene TRBV5-1 combines with J gene TRBJ1-5, with a tentative D call TRBD1 (5 bases). With 4 bases removed from V and 1 base from J, the gap between germline ends came to 12 bases. The CDR3 spans 15 residues. Germline loops: CDR1 SGHRS, CDR2 YFSETQ. CDR3 coding DNA: TGCGCCAGCAGCGCCCTGGGGGGAAGCAATCAGCCCCAGCATTTT. This gives the protein CASSALGGSNQPQHF.

The chain combines TRBV27 with TRBJ1-2, with TRBD1 matching 12 bases. J was trimmed by 0 bases and V by 3 bases; bases with no gene match: 14. This CDR3 is built from 20 residues. From germline, CDR1 is MNHEY and CDR2 SMNVEV (reference sequence). The CDR3 nucleotides are TGTGCCAGCAGTTTTTTGACCGGGACAGGGGGCCATTCGGCTAACTATGGCTACACCTTC. Protein product: CASSFLTGTGGHSANYGYTF.

The chain couples TRBV7-2 to TRBJ1-4, with D possibly matching TRBD1 (6 bases). There are 14 residues in the CDR3. Germline loops: CDR1 SGHTA, CDR2 FQGNSA. With 5 bases removed from V and 3 bases from J, the gap between germline ends came to 10 bases. The CDR3 protein is CASSNRQANEKLFF. The CDR3 nucleotides read TGTGCCAGCAGCAATCGACAGGCTAATGAAAAACTGTTTTTT.

This rearrangement joins TRBV19 to TRBJ1-5; D call uncertain. Trimming pared 0 bases from V and 7 bases from J, leaving 10 bases between. Germline V CDR1 and CDR2: LNHDA, SQIVND (reference sequence). The CDR3 consists of 14 residues. The CDR3 protein is CASSIEGSGQPQHF. Written as DNA, the CDR3 is TGTGCCAGTAGTATAGAGGGGTCGGGGCAGCCCCAGCATTTT.

The rearrangement links TRBV2 to TRBJ1-5; the match to TRBD1 covers 9 bases. V dropped 6 bases and J dropped 3; count of bases not matched to a gene: 6. This CDR3 has 15 residues. Germline V CDR1 and CDR2: SNHLY, FYNNEI. The CDR3 DNA is TGTGCCAGCAGGGGGGGGACAGGGCTCAATCAGCCCCAGCATTTT. This translates into CASRGGTGLNQPQHF.

CDR3 amino acids: CASSPQGLLGYTF. CDR3 bases: TGTGCCAGCAGCCCACAGGGTTTGTTGGGCTACACCTTC. This rearrangement joins TRBV5-5 to TRBJ1-2, with a possible D match to TRBD1 (6 bases). The CDR3 contains 13 residues. V lost 4 bases, J lost 8 bases, and 15 bases lay in between. Germline-derived CDR1 and CDR2 are SGHKS and YYEKEE (reference sequence).

V and J are TRBV4-1 and TRBJ2-7; perhaps TRBD2 as D (6 bases). This CDR3 contains 18 residues. Germline values: CDR1 MGHRA, CDR2 YSYEKL. Trimming took 1 base from V and 0 from J, leaving 19 bases between them. CDR3 sequence: CASSQVTGFRDFSYEQYF. The CDR3 DNA is TGCGCCAGCAGCCAAGTGACGGGATTCAGGGACTTCTCCTACGAGCAGTACTTC.

This clone was counted a single time. The chain links TRBV5-8 to TRBJ2-1; 15 bases fit TRBD2. CDR1 is SGHTS, CDR2 YDEGEE, per germline. V dropped 4 bases and J dropped 7; count of bases not matched to a gene: 9. The CDR3 extends over 17 amino acids. CDR3 protein: CASSVGLAGGTWNEQFF. The CDR3 bases are TGTGCCAGCAGCGTGGGACTAGCGGGGGGAACGTGGAATGAGCAGTTCTTC.

This clone was counted a few times. This sequence joins TRBV5-1 and TRBJ1-1; TRBD1 is a possible D gene (6 bases). V was shortened by 0 bases and J by 9 bases, with 18 bases between the two germline ends. Germline CDR1 reads SGHRS; CDR2 reads YFSETQ. The CDR3 is 15 residues long. The CDR3 loop is CASSLDRVRTAQAFF. CDR3 DNA sequence: TGCGCCAGCAGCTTGGACAGGGTAAGGACGGCCCAAGCTTTCTTT.

The rearrangement uses TRBV2 and TRBJ1-2, with 7 bases fitting TRBD1. Germline V gene sequence: CDR1 SNHLY, CDR2 FYNNEI. V dropped 6 bases and J dropped 3; count of bases not matched to a gene: 4. This CDR3 has 13 amino acids. CDR3 DNA sequence: TGTGCCAGCAGAGAGGGGGCGGACTATGGCTACACCTTC. Encoded protein: CASREGADYGYTF.

This chain uses TRBV24-1 with TRBJ2-2, with 8 bases identical to TRBD1. J gave up 3 bases and V 6 bases, and 2 bases lay outside the gene matches. This CDR3 spans 14 amino acids. Germline lookup yields CDR1 KGHDR and CDR2 SFDVKD. This CDR3 is CATSTGGYTGELFF. The DNA for the CDR3 is TGTGCCACCAGTACAGGGGGATACACCGGGGAGCTGTTTTTT.

The chain links TRBV7-2 to TRBJ2-3, with 11 bases that match TRBD2. This CDR3 contains 15 residues. Germline-derived CDR1 and CDR2 are SGHTA and FQGNSA. V shed 4 bases, J shed 6 bases, and the junction held 6 bases outside the gene matches. The CDR3 protein is CASSSFSGGADTQYF. The CDR3 bases are TGTGCCAGCAGCTCGTTTAGCGGGGGGGCGGATACGCAGTATTTT. Combining the CDR3 with reference TRBV7-2 and TRBJ2-3 gives the whole variable domain GAGVSQSPSNKVTEKGKDVELRCDPISGHTALYWYRQSLGQGLEFLIYFQGNSAPDKSGLPSDRFSAERTGGSVSTLTIQRTQQEDSAVYLCASSSFSGGADTQYFGPGTRLTVL.

This chain uses TRBV6-5 with TRBJ1-4, with 9 bases aligning to TRBD1. Germline CDR1 is MNHEY and CDR2 is SVGAGI. Trimming took 2 bases from V and 8 from J; bases not matched to a gene: 6. This CDR3 has 15 amino acids. This CDR3 reads CASSYTGGAGEKLFF. In DNA, the CDR3 is TGTGCCAGCAGTTACACAGGGGGCGCCGGGGAAAAACTGTTTTTT.

The chain carries TRBV10-1 and TRBJ2-7; 11 nucleotides align to TRBD1. The V gene end was trimmed by 6 bases and the J gene end by 6 bases; junction bases not matched to a gene: 13. Germline CDR1 and CDR2: WNHNN and SYGVQD (reference sequence). The CDR3 is made up of 16 amino acids. The CDR3 region is CASSGIGDRGFFEQYF. The CDR3 DNA is TGCGCCAGCAGCGGGATTGGGGACAGGGGGTTTTTCGAGCAGTACTTC.

The chain links TRBV25-1 to TRBJ2-7; 7 positions match TRBD2. V shed 7 bases, J shed 2 bases, and the junction held 5 bases outside the gene matches. The germline gives CDR1 MGHDK, CDR2 SYGVNS. The CDR3 covers 13 residues. This chain's CDR3 is CASTGGGTYEQYF. In DNA, the CDR3 is TGTGCCAGCACGGGCGGGGGAACCTACGAGCAGTACTTC.

The chain recombines TRBV29-1 with TRBJ1-1; 7 nucleotides match TRBD1. The CDR3 consists of 14 residues. V was clipped by 6 bases and J by 3 bases; unmatched bases: 10. Germline-derived CDR1 and CDR2 are SQVTM and ANQGSEA. For the CDR3, the DNA is TGCAGCGTCCCGGGACAGCGAATTTACACTGAAGCTTTCTTT. Encoded protein: CSVPGQRIYTEAFF.

This chain connects TRBV15 to TRBJ1-1; tentative D call: TRBD1 (5 bases). Germline CDR1 LNHNV, CDR2 YYDKDF (reference sequence). The V and J ends lost 3 bases and 10 bases respectively, with 27 bases between them. CDR3 size: 17 residues. The CDR3: CATSRERNRDGGTGAFF. CDR3 nucleotides: TGTGCCACCAGCAGGGAGCGTAACCGGGACGGGGGAACAGGAGCTTTCTTT.

The chain joins TRBV7-2 to TRBJ2-1, with D perhaps TRBD1 (5 bases). This CDR3 has 13 amino acids. CDR1 is SGHTA and CDR2 is FQGNSA in the germline V gene. With 2 bases removed from V and 8 bases from J, the gap between germline ends came to 10 bases. In DNA form, the CDR3 reads TGTGCCAGCAGCTTAAGGGGCGCCCATGAGCAGTTCTTC. Its translation is CASSLRGAHEQFF.

CDR3 sequence reads: CASSSRGGNQPQHF. CDR3 bases: TGTGCCAGCAGTTCTCGGGGAGGCAATCAGCCCCAGCATTTT. This rearrangement joins TRBV27 to TRBJ1-5; unclear D gene. Per the germline V gene, CDR1 is MNHEY and CDR2 is SMNVEV (reference sequence). This CDR3 is 14 amino acids long. Trimming left V 4 bases short and J 2 bases short, with 9 bases between.

To note about this clone: Other DNA sequences within the sample encode an identical CDR3. The V gene is TRBV19, the J gene TRBJ1-5; D is unresolved. V gave up 3 bases and J gave up 1 base, with 10 bases separating them. The CDR3 is 15 amino acids. The germline CDR1 and CDR2 sequences are LNHDA and SQIVND (reference sequence). CDR3 sequence: CASSISAGSNQPQHF. CDR3 DNA: TGTGCCAGTAGTATTTCAGCCGGGAGCAATCAGCCCCAGCATTTT.